This TCR beta chain was sequenced for a study of blood T cell repertoires in COVID-19. TCRdb's table, derived via immunoSEQ multiplex PCR, lists solely in-frame clones and lacks some. The table lists 150,000 to 200,000 clones, 93% of them singletons. Patients in Seattle were enrolled during active infection, then followed longitudinally. Sequenced sample: peripheral blood. This clonotype originated in a woman aged 55-70 years with COVID-19, enrolled during active disease.

The CDR3 region is CASSRGVTNEKLFF. The CDR3 DNA follows: TGTGCCAGCAGCAGGGGAGTAACTAATGAAAAACTGTTTTTT. This chain links TRBV7-9 with TRBJ1-4; TRBD1 is a possible D gene (5 bases). V dropped 5 bases and J dropped 1 base, with 8 bases sitting between them. The CDR3 is 14 residues long. Germline V CDR1 and CDR2: SEHNR, FQNEAQ (reference sequence).